Sequencing of this T cell receptor beta chain was carried out in a study of blood T cell repertoires in COVID-19. Study-wide background: PBMCs, B-cell-depleted T cells, or T cells were the source of the cDNA or gDNA that made up the material.

The repertoire was sequenced with immunoSEQ multiplex PCR; TCRdb's copy has only in-frame clones and lacks some. The sample includes 300,000 or so clones, roughly 86% seen only once; the top ten take under 3.5%. The germline CDR1 and CDR2 sequences are LGHDT and YNNKEL (reference sequence). The CDR3 spans 15 residues. Trimming removed 1 base at V and 7 bases at J, with 16 bases between. The TCR originated in a woman in her forties or fifties who had been exposed to COVID-19. V is TRBV3-1 (or the pseudogene TRBV3-2) and J is TRBJ2-5; perhaps TRBD2 as D (6 bases). The specimen was PBMCs or T cells enriched from blood (not recorded which). The chain's CDR3 is CASSQGRDSGSTQYF. Here the CDR3 DNA reads TGTGCCAGCAGCCAAGGGAGGGACTCCGGCTCGACCCAGTACTTC.